This is a list of T cell receptor beta chains from one sample in a study of blood T cell repertoires in COVID-19. Here immunoSEQ multiplex PCR was the method, and the copy in TCRdb shows in-frame clones only, minus some. The data show 210,000 or so clones, with around 81% seen just once and just under 9% held by the top ten. Sequencing input: PBMCs or T cells enriched from blood (not recorded which). These receptors came from a woman between 50 and 59 years old with acute COVID-19. Both conserved end residues are trimmed from each CDR3. Fields, in order: CDR3 protein, J gene, V gene.

cdr3_aa: ASSLWGTATTNYGYT; j_call: TRBJ1-2; v_call: TRBV28
cdr3_aa: ASSWGGRAPEAF; j_call: TRBJ1-1; v_call: TRBV7-2
cdr3_aa: ASSFRGGSYNEQF; j_call: TRBJ2-1; v_call: TRBV27
cdr3_aa: ASSRPTGAANTIY; j_call: TRBJ1-3; v_call: TRBV3-1/TRBV3-2
cdr3_aa: ASNDPSGGPDTQY; j_call: TRBJ2-3; v_call: TRBV5-8
cdr3_aa: AISERTSGGVNEQF; j_call: TRBJ2-1; v_call: TRBV10-3
cdr3_aa: ASQTSTDTQY; j_call: TRBJ2-3; v_call: TRBV28
cdr3_aa: ASRDTTEGYT; j_call: TRBJ1-2; v_call: TRBV6-5
cdr3_aa: ASSYAGDRGGETQY; j_call: TRBJ2-5; v_call: TRBV7-2
cdr3_aa: AWSRQGGGGYT; j_call: TRBJ1-2; v_call: TRBV30
cdr3_aa: ASSDTSGSSYEQY; j_call: TRBJ2-7; v_call: TRBV2
cdr3_aa: ASSNGQGGYGYT; j_call: TRBJ1-2; v_call: TRBV18
cdr3_aa: ASSYPAVGAEQF; j_call: TRBJ2-1; v_call: TRBV7-2
cdr3_aa: ASSLGGRTEAF; j_call: TRBJ1-1; v_call: TRBV11-3
cdr3_aa: ASSLAESQPQH; j_call: TRBJ1-5; v_call: TRBV7-8
cdr3_aa: AWYPGLQSYEQY; j_call: TRBJ2-7; v_call: TRBV30
cdr3_aa: ASSPNRGPNEKLF; j_call: TRBJ1-4; v_call: TRBV7-7
cdr3_aa: ASSARQVSNYGYT; j_call: TRBJ1-2; v_call: TRBV5-6
cdr3_aa: ASSPLGNSGANVLT; j_call: TRBJ2-6; v_call: TRBV18
cdr3_aa: ASSPVGPPYEQY; j_call: TRBJ2-7; v_call: TRBV6-2/TRBV6-3
cdr3_aa: ASSQGTGGNFYEQY; j_call: TRBJ2-7; v_call: TRBV4-2
cdr3_aa: ASSLSAGAADTQY; j_call: TRBJ2-3; v_call: TRBV7-8
cdr3_aa: ASSSRGSLAKNIQY; j_call: TRBJ2-4; v_call: TRBV7-2
cdr3_aa: ASSIGTGNSPLH; j_call: TRBJ1-6; v_call: TRBV19
cdr3_aa: ASSGHSNQPQH; j_call: TRBJ1-5; v_call: TRBV19
cdr3_aa: ASSLVRGSNQPQH; j_call: TRBJ1-5; v_call: TRBV5-8
cdr3_aa: ASTIYGGPTGNTIY; j_call: TRBJ1-3; v_call: TRBV7-8
cdr3_aa: ASSPGGWDRPPYEQY; j_call: TRBJ2-7; v_call: TRBV6-6
cdr3_aa: ATVHREGNTIY; j_call: TRBJ1-3; v_call: TRBV7-9
cdr3_aa: ASSRAAGAPQETQY; j_call: TRBJ2-5; v_call: TRBV18
cdr3_aa: ASSQDRTRREGTDTQY; j_call: TRBJ2-3; v_call: TRBV4-1
cdr3_aa: SETSGTNNEQF; j_call: TRBJ2-1; v_call: TRBV29-1
cdr3_aa: ASSFGLAGICTDTQY; j_call: TRBJ2-3; v_call: TRBV11-3
cdr3_aa: ASSQDVWTPNTGELF; j_call: TRBJ2-2; v_call: TRBV3-1/TRBV3-2
cdr3_aa: ASSSNAGSTETQY; j_call: TRBJ2-5; v_call: TRBV7-6
cdr3_aa: ASSYSREAVGYT; j_call: TRBJ1-2; v_call: TRBV6-2/TRBV6-3
cdr3_aa: ASSSYGSGVYEQY; j_call: TRBJ2-7; v_call: TRBV7-9
cdr3_aa: ASSQDGLGWNIQY; j_call: TRBJ2-4; v_call: TRBV4-1
cdr3_aa: ASKGVGTEAF; j_call: TRBJ1-1; v_call: TRBV28
cdr3_aa: ASSYGRSPGELF; j_call: TRBJ2-2; v_call: TRBV6-5
cdr3_aa: SVWRTGGSWGVNTEAF; j_call: TRBJ1-1; v_call: TRBV29-1
cdr3_aa: ASSEIRDRY; j_call: TRBJ2-7; v_call: TRBV2
cdr3_aa: ASSYGNGWNSPLH; j_call: TRBJ1-6; v_call: TRBV13
cdr3_aa: ASSYVQGETQY; j_call: TRBJ2-5; v_call: TRBV6-5
cdr3_aa: ASHRGYGYT; j_call: TRBJ1-2; v_call: TRBV28
cdr3_aa: ASSSRRAGGLDEQY; j_call: TRBJ2-7; v_call: TRBV7-2
cdr3_aa: AKQGNQPQH; j_call: TRBJ1-5; v_call: TRBV27
cdr3_aa: ASSLRSRTDATNEKLF; j_call: TRBJ1-4; v_call: TRBV5-1
cdr3_aa: ASSFSGSVYNEQF; j_call: TRBJ2-1; v_call: TRBV5-1
cdr3_aa: ASRPGQGFGQPQH; j_call: TRBJ1-5; v_call: TRBV19
cdr3_aa: ASSYGTGDYT; j_call: TRBJ1-2; v_call: TRBV6-5
cdr3_aa: ASSLVPSTTDTQY; j_call: TRBJ2-3; v_call: TRBV5-1
cdr3_aa: SVEAREISSYNEQF; j_call: TRBJ2-1; v_call: TRBV29-1
cdr3_aa: ALGDTNTGELF; j_call: TRBJ2-2; v_call: TRBV24-1
cdr3_aa: ASSVDPLAGGAHYEQY; j_call: TRBJ2-7; v_call: TRBV9